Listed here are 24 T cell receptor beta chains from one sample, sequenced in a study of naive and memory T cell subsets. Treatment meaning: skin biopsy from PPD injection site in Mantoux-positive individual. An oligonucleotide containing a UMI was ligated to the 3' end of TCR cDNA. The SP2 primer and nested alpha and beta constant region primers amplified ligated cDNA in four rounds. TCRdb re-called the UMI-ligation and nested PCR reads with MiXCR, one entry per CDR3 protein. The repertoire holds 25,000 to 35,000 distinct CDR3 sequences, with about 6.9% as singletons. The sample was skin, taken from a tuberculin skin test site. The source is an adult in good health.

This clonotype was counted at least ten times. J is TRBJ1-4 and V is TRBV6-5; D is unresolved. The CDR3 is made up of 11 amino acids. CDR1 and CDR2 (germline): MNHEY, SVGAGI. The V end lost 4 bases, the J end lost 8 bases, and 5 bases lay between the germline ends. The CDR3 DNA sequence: TGTGCCAGCAGTTCGGGGGAAAAACTGTTTTTT. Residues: CASSSGEKLFF.

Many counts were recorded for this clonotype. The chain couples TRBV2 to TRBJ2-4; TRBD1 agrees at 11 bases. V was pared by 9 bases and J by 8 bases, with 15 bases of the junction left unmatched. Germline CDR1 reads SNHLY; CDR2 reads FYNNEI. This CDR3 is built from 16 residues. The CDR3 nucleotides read TGTGCCAGTACTCGGGGCTGGACAGGGGGCGGGGACATTCAGTACTTC. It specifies CASTRGWTGGGDIQYF.

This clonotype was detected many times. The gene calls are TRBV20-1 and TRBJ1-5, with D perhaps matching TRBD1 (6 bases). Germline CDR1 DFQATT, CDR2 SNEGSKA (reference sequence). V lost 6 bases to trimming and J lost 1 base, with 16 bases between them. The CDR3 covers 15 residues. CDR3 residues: CSATITGQSNQPQHF. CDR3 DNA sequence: TGCAGTGCCACTATTACTGGACAGAGCAATCAGCCCCAGCATTTT.

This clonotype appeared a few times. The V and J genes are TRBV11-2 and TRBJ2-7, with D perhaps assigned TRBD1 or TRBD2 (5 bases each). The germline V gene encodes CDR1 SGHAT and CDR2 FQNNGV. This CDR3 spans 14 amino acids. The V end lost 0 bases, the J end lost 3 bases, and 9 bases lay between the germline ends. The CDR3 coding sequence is TGTGCCAGCAGCTTAGATGGGGCGGGCTACGAGCAGTACTTC. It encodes CASSLDGAGYEQYF.

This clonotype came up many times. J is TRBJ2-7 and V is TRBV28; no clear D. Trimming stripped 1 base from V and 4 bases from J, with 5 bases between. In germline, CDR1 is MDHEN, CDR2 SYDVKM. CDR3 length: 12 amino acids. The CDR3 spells CASSLLGYEQYF. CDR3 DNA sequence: TGTGCCAGCAGTTTATTGGGGTACGAGCAGTACTTC.

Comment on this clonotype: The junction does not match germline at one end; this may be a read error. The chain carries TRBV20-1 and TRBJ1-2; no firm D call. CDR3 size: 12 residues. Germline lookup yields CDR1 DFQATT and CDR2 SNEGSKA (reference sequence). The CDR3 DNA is TGCAGTGCTAGTCCCAACTTCTATGGCGACACCTTC. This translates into CSASPNFYGDTF.

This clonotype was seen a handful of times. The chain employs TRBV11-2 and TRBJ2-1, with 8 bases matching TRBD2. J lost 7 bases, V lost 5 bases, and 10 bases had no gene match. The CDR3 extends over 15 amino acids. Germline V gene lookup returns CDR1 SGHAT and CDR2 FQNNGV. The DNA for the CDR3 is TGTGCCAGCAGCCCTTTGGCGGGGGGCGGTAATGAGCAGTTCTTC. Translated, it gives CASSPLAGGGNEQFF. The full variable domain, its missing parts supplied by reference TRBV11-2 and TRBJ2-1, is EAGVAQSPRYKIIEKRQSVAFWCNPISGHATLYWYQQILGQGPKLLIQFQNNGVVDDSQLPKDRFSAERLKGVDSTLKIQPAKLEDSAVYLCASSPLAGGGNEQFFGPGTRLTVL.

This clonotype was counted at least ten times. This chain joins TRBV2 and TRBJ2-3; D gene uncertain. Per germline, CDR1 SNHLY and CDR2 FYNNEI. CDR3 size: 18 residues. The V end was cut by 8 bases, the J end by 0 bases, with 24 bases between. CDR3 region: CASVRPSWGAASTDTQYF. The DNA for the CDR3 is TGTGCCAGCGTGCGTCCTTCCTGGGGTGCGGCCAGCACAGATACGCAGTATTTT.

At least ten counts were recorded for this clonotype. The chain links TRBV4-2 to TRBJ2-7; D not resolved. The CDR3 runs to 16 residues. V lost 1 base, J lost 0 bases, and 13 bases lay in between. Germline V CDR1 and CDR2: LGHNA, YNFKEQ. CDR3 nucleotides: TGTGCCAGCAGCCAAGTGGTTATTGGCAGCTCCTACGAGCAGTACTTC. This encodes CASSQVVIGSSYEQYF.

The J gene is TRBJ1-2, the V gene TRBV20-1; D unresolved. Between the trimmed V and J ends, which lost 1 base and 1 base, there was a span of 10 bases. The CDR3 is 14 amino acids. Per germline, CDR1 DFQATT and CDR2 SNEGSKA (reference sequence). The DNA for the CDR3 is TGCAGTGCTAGAGGCAGAGACTTTAACTATGGCTACACCTTC. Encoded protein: CSARGRDFNYGYTF.

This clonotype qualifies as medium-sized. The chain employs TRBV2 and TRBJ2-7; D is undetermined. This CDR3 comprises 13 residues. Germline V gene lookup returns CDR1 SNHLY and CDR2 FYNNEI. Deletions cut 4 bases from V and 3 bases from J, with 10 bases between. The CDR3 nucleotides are TGTGCCAGCAGTGGGACCCTTGACTACGAGCAGTACTTC. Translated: CASSGTLDYEQYF.

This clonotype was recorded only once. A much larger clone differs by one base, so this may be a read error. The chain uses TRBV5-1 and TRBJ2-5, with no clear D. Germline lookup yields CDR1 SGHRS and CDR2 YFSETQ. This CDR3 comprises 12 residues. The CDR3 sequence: CASSYTLETQSF. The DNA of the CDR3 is TGCGCCAGCAGCTACACCCTGGAGACCCAGTCCTTC.

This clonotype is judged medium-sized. CDR3 sequence: CASSPLAGGGTDTQYF. The CDR3 DNA reads TGTGCCAGCAGCCCTCTAGCGGGGGGGGGCACAGATACGCAGTATTTT. The chain joins TRBV7-2 to TRBJ2-3; 12 nucleotides line up with TRBD2. The CDR3 contains 16 residues. V gave up 5 bases and J gave up 1 base; unmatched junction bases: 4. Germline CDR1 SGHTA, CDR2 FQGNSA.

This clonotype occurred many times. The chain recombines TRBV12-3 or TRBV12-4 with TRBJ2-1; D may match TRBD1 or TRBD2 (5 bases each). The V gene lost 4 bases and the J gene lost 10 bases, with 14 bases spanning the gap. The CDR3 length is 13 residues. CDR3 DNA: TGTGCCAGCAGTTCGGGGCCGCTCCGGGAGCAGTTCTTC. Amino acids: CASSSGPLREQFF.

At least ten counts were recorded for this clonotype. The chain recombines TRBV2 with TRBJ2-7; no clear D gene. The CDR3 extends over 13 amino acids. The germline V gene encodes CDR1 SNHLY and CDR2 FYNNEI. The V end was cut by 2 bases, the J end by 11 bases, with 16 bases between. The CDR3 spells CASSETGRPSEYF. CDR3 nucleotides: TGTGCCAGCAGTGAAACTGGACGACCCTCTGAGTACTTC.

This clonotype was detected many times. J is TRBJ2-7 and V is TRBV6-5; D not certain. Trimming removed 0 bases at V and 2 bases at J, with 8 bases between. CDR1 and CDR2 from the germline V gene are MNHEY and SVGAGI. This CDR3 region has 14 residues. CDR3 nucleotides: TGTGCCAGCAGTTACTCGAATGGTCCCTACGAGCAGTACTTC. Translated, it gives CASSYSNGPYEQYF.

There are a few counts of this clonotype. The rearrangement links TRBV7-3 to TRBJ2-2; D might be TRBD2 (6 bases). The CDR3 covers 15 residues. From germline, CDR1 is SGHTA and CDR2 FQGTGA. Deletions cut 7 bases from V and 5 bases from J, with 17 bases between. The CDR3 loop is CASTGTLSGTGELFF. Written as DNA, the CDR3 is TGTGCCAGCACCGGGACTCTATCTGGGACCGGGGAGCTGTTTTTT.

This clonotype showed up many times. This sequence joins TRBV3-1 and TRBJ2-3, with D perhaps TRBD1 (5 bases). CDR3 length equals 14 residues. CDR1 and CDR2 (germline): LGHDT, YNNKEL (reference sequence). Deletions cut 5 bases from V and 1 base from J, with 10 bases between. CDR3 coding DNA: TGTGCCAGCAGCGTCAGGGTTGGCACAGATACGCAGTATTTT. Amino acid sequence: CASSVRVGTDTQYF.

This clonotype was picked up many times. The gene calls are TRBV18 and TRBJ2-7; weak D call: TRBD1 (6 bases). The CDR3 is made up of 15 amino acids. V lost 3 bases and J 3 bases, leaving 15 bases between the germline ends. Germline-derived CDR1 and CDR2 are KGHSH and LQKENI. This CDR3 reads CASSPIQGTVYEQYF. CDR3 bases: TGTGCCAGCTCACCCATACAGGGTACGGTCTACGAGCAGTACTTC.

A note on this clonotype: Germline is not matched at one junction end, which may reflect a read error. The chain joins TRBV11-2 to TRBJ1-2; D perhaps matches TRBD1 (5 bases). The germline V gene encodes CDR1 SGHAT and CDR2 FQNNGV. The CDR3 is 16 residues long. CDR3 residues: CASSPSVGPGDYGDTF. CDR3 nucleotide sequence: TGTGCCAGCAGCCCGAGTGTGGGCCCTGGGGACTATGGCGACACCTTC.

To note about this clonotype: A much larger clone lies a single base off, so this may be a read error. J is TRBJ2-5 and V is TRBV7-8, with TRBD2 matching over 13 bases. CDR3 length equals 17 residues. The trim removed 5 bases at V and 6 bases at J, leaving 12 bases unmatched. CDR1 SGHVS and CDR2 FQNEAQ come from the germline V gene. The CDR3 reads CASSLDSTSGGAKTQYF. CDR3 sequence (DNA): TGTGCCAGCAGCCTCGACTCAACTAGCGGGGGGGCGAAGACCCAGTACTTC. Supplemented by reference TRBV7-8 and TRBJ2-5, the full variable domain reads GAGVSQSPRYKVAKRGQDVALRCDPISGHVSLFWYQQALGQGPEFLTYFQNEAQLDKSGLPSDRFFAERPEGSVSTLKIQRTQQEDSAVYLCASSLDSTSGGAKTQYFGPGTRLLVL.

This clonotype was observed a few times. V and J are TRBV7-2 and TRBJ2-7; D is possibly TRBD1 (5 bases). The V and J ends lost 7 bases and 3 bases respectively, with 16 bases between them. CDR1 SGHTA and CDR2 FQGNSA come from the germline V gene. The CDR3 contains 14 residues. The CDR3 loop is CASTGGQAFYEQYF. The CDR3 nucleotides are TGTGCCAGCACCGGCGGACAAGCCTTCTACGAGCAGTACTTC.

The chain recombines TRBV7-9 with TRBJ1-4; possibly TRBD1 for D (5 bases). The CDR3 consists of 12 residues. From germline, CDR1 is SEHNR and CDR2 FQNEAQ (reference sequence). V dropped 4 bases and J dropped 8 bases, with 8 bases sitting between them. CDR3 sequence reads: CASSSNREKLFF. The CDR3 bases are TGTGCCAGCAGCTCGAACAGGGAAAAACTGTTTTTT. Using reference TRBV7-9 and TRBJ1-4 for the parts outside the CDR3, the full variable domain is DTGVSQNPRHKITKRGQNVTFRCDPISEHNRLYWYRQTLGQGPEFLTYFQNEAQLEKSRLLSDRFSAERPKGSFSTLEIQRTEQGDSAMYLCASSSNREKLFFGSGTQLSVL.

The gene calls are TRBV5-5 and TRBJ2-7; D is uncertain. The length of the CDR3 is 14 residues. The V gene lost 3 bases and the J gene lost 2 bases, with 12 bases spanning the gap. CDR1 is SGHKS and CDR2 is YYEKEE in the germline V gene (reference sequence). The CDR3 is CASSSALRAYEQYF. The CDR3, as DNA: TGTGCCAGCAGCTCGGCACTACGCGCCTACGAGCAGTACTTC.